This T cell receptor (beta chain) stems from a study of blood T cell repertoires in COVID-19. Study information: There were acute and convalescent COVID-19 samples, and they came from the United States, Italy and Spain. PBMCs, B-cell-depleted T cells, or T cells were the source of the cDNA or gDNA that made up the material.

Germline values: CDR1 SNHLY, CDR2 FYNNEI. Trimming pared 8 bases from V and 0 bases from J, leaving 9 bases between. The CDR3 covers 13 residues. Methods used by the authors: The authors estimated nucleated cell counts from reference gene primer amplification. Profiling relied on immunoSEQ multiplex PCR, and the TCRdb table lists in-frame clones only, not all of them. The V and J calls and clone size are taken from that table; D and trimming were inferred from the DNA. Of roughly 100,000 clones listed, approximately 84% were seen once; the top ten hold 2.1%. The V and J genes are TRBV2 and TRBJ2-3; a weak D match, TRBD2 (7 bases). The TCR comes from a human donor in a cohort sampled during active COVID-19. Source material: peripheral blood. The CDR3 spells CASEGGSTDTQYF. Written as DNA, the CDR3 is TGTGCCAGCGAGGGGGGGAGCACAGATACGCAGTATTTT.